This TCR beta chain was recovered during a study of cytomegalovirus exposure and HLA in healthy donors. Overall study context: Falling in the Caucasian-associated ancestry cluster were 65% to 90% of under 450 genotyped donors. Regarding the study as a whole: Earlier analysis looked at TCR beta V segments, and most were productive about 87% or about 30% of the time. TCR beta V- and J-gene trimming, according to a later analysis, was linked to a missense DCLRE1C variant. Immune exposure was documented only through CMV serostatus.

Comments on this clone: Its antigen is undetermined.

60 Vbeta and 13 Jbeta primers were used in PCR. Profiling relied on immunoSEQ multiplex PCR, and the TCRdb table lists in-frame clones only, not all of them. The sample carries 80,000 or so clones, over 55% recorded once. Germline V gene data show CDR1 as WNHNN and CDR2 as SYGVQD (reference sequence). The CDR3 sequence is 12 residues long. Trimming took off 8 bases at V and 7 bases at J, with 14 bases between the two ends. The sequence was collected from a man younger than 40 in good health and CMV-seropositive. Sequencing used PBMCs. This chain uses TRBV10-1 with TRBJ1-1, with D possibly being TRBD1 (5 bases). The CDR3: CASAGRVGEAFF. CDR3 nucleotide sequence: TGCGCCAGCGCCGGCAGGGTCGGTGAAGCTTTCTTT.